The 4 T cell receptor beta chains in this list originate from one sample, sequenced in a study of T-cell memory formation after mild COVID-19. TCRdb analysed the 5' RACE reads with MiXCR anew, one entry per CDR3 protein. This sample has some 150,000 distinct CDR3 sequences, with 6% found just once. Material for sequencing was PBMCs or a T cell subset sorted from them (not recorded which). These TCRs come from an adult woman who had mild COVID-19 (a few samples of this study predate the infection). Cell type and time point are not known.

The chain links TRBV24-1 to TRBJ1-2, with D unclear. The V gene's germline CDR1 is KGHDR and CDR2 SFDVKD. Trimming removed 0 bases at V and 2 bases at J, with 6 bases between. The CDR3 extends over 14 amino acids. The CDR3 DNA reads TGTGCCACCAGTGATTTGACGCTCAACTATGGCTACACCTTC. This sequence encodes CATSDLTLNYGYTF.

This clonotype came up a few times. This chain connects TRBV9 to TRBJ1-2; 7 positions match TRBD1. Germline V CDR1 and CDR2: SGDLS, YYNGEE. The CDR3 is 16 residues long. V shed 3 bases, J shed 0 bases, and the junction held 8 bases outside the gene matches. CDR3 loop: CASSAQGGTANYGYTF. The CDR3 DNA reads TGTGCCAGCAGCGCCCAGGGGGGGACAGCTAACTATGGCTACACCTTC.

This clonotype was found many times. CDR3 sequence reads: CASSAAGETQYF. CDR3 coding DNA: TGTGCCAGCAGCGCCGCGGGAGAGACCCAGTACTTC. The rearrangement uses TRBV9 and TRBJ2-5, with D perhaps matching TRBD2 (5 bases). Germline CDR1 is SGDLS and CDR2 is YYNGEE. The CDR3 runs 12 residues. V lost 3 bases, J lost 4 bases, and 7 bases lay in between.

The chain has TRBV12-2 and TRBJ1-2; whether TRBD1, the table's D call, matches the DNA was not checked. TRBV12-2 is recorded as a pseudogene. The CDR3 runs 18 residues. DNA of the CDR3: TGTGCAAGTCGCTTCTCCCGGGACAGGGGGCGTTTATACTATGGCTACACCTTC. Protein: CASRFSRDRGRLYYGYTF.